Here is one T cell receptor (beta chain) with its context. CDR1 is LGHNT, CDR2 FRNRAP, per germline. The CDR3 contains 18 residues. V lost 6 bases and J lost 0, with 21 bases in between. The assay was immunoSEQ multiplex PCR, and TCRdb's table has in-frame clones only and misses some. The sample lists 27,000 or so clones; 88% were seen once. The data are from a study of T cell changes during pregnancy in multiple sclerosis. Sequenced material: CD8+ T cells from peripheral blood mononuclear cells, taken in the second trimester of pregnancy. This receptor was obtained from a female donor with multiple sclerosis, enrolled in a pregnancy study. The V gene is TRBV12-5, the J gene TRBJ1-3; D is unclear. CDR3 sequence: CASGQLGRSHPSGNTIYF. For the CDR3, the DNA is TGTGCTAGTGGCCAACTAGGCAGGAGCCACCCCTCTGGAAACACCATATATTTT.